Listed here is a single TCR beta chain. The antigen is unknown. The data stem from a study of cytotoxic CD8 clonotypes in ibrutinib-treated CLL. Study-level background: Mean yields were about 280,000 productive templates and 85,000 to 95,000 productive rearrangements per sample.

Method: immunoSEQ multiplex PCR; TCRdb's copy keeps in-frame clones and lacks some. Seen here are roughly 53,000 clones, approximately 54% observed once, and the top ten hold about 24%. Notes on the study in general: Clonality went higher at ibrutinib response and then dropped back toward baseline at progression. Relative to age-matched healthy donors, clonality at baseline was higher, and it tracked circulating CD8+ T-cell counts.

CDR3 length: 14 residues. Germline CDR1 reads SEHNR; CDR2 reads FQNEAQ (reference sequence). V lost 5 bases and J 0 bases, leaving 11 bases between the germline ends. This clonotype was sampled from a human donor with chronic lymphocytic leukemia. V and J are TRBV7-9 and TRBJ2-7; D gene ambiguous. The source material was PBMCs, sampled at disease progression, from a patient treated with ibrutinib. The CDR3: CASSRSAASYEQYF. For the CDR3, the DNA is TGTGCCAGCAGCCGGTCCGCGGCCTCCTACGAGCAGTACTTC.